These T cell receptor beta chains were read from a single sample in a study of blood T cell repertoires in COVID-19. Sequenced by immunoSEQ multiplex PCR; TCRdb stores in-frame clones only, minus some. The data hold a few hundred thousand clones, with roughly 89% observed a single time. The sample was peripheral blood. Receptor source: a woman aged 55 to 70 with COVID-19, enrolled during active disease. Each CDR3 is given with its conserved first and last residue. D genes are given only for firm matches.

v_call: TRBV7-9; j_call: TRBJ2-1; d_call: .; cdr3_aa: CASSSYGGRSYNEQFF
v_call: TRBV6-6; j_call: TRBJ1-1; d_call: TRBD1; cdr3_aa: CASSWGTGGRYTEAFF
v_call: TRBV29-1; j_call: TRBJ1-1; d_call: TRBD1; cdr3_aa: CSVALTGGSTEAFF
v_call: TRBV14; j_call: TRBJ1-2; d_call: .; cdr3_aa: CASSQRGRMSYTF
v_call: TRBV13; j_call: TRBJ1-6; d_call: .; cdr3_aa: CASSLEGGRTTRLHF
v_call: TRBV6-5; j_call: TRBJ1-1; d_call: .; cdr3_aa: CASNVQGMMNTEAFF
v_call: TRBV7-2; j_call: TRBJ2-1; d_call: TRBD2; cdr3_aa: CASSPTSGGFDEQFF
v_call: TRBV27; j_call: TRBJ1-2; d_call: .; cdr3_aa: CASSLSPGMGVGYTF
v_call: TRBV6-2/TRBV6-3; j_call: TRBJ1-2; d_call: .; cdr3_aa: CASSLPGEYRYTF
v_call: TRBV5-1; j_call: TRBJ2-7; d_call: .; cdr3_aa: CASSLVPSGSTYEQYF
v_call: TRBV6-2/TRBV6-3; j_call: TRBJ1-1; d_call: .; cdr3_aa: CASSYSGDVTEAFF
v_call: TRBV4-2; j_call: TRBJ1-1; d_call: .; cdr3_aa: CASSQDAGNTEAFF
v_call: TRBV30; j_call: TRBJ2-1; d_call: .; cdr3_aa: CAWRAGSSYNEQFF
v_call: TRBV29-1; j_call: TRBJ2-6; d_call: .; cdr3_aa: CSVNTGANVLTF
v_call: TRBV6-1; j_call: TRBJ2-2; d_call: TRBD2; cdr3_aa: CASSELLAGGNTGELFF
v_call: TRBV6-6; j_call: TRBJ1-2; d_call: .; cdr3_aa: CASSSVRGLFEGGYTF
v_call: TRBV6-2/TRBV6-3; j_call: TRBJ1-5; d_call: TRBD1; cdr3_aa: CASSYSGQGLRSQPQHF
v_call: TRBV5-4; j_call: TRBJ1-4; d_call: TRBD1; cdr3_aa: CASSAGTGEKLFF
v_call: TRBV5-1; j_call: TRBJ1-5; d_call: .; cdr3_aa: CASSLDGVQPQHF
v_call: TRBV5-1; j_call: TRBJ2-7; d_call: TRBD1; cdr3_aa: CASSLAGRGKGTYEQYF
v_call: TRBV5-1; j_call: TRBJ1-2; d_call: TRBD1; cdr3_aa: CASSLRQGYGYTF
v_call: TRBV3-1/TRBV3-2; j_call: TRBJ2-1; d_call: .; cdr3_aa: CASSQDRLAHNEQFF
v_call: TRBV11-2; j_call: TRBJ1-1; d_call: TRBD1; cdr3_aa: CASSLDRETEAFF
v_call: TRBV7-2; j_call: TRBJ1-1; d_call: .; cdr3_aa: CASSFPSRSEAFF
v_call: TRBV7-2; j_call: TRBJ2-1; d_call: .; cdr3_aa: CASSLAISSYNEQFF
v_call: TRBV11-2; j_call: TRBJ1-1; d_call: .; cdr3_aa: CASSLVRSGNTEAFF
v_call: TRBV5-1; j_call: TRBJ1-2; d_call: TRBD1; cdr3_aa: CASNWDRGPYGYTF
v_call: TRBV5-5; j_call: TRBJ2-7; d_call: .; cdr3_aa: CASRGGITYEQYF
v_call: TRBV5-1; j_call: TRBJ2-3; d_call: .; cdr3_aa: CASSSASNTDTQYF
v_call: TRBV3-1/TRBV3-2; j_call: TRBJ2-5; d_call: TRBD2; cdr3_aa: CGAGGIETQYF
v_call: TRBV6-5; j_call: TRBJ2-5; d_call: .; cdr3_aa: CASSFRDSAQYF
v_call: TRBV7-8; j_call: TRBJ1-5; d_call: .; cdr3_aa: CASSRTSNQPQHF
v_call: TRBV2; j_call: TRBJ1-3; d_call: .; cdr3_aa: CASSVTTGGNTIYF
v_call: TRBV7-2; j_call: TRBJ2-2; d_call: TRBD1; cdr3_aa: CASSFDRGDGELFF
v_call: TRBV6-2/TRBV6-3; j_call: TRBJ1-5; d_call: .; cdr3_aa: CASSYGWTVNQPQHF
v_call: TRBV9; j_call: TRBJ1-6; d_call: .; cdr3_aa: CASSVEPREDSPLHF
v_call: TRBV5-4; j_call: TRBJ2-4; d_call: TRBD1; cdr3_aa: CASSSAIQGAAKNIQYF
v_call: TRBV6-2/TRBV6-3; j_call: TRBJ2-4; d_call: TRBD1; cdr3_aa: CASSSRDRGLYIQYF
v_call: TRBV28; j_call: TRBJ1-6; d_call: .; cdr3_aa: CASSTGLQSPLHF
v_call: TRBV24-1; j_call: TRBJ2-3; d_call: .; cdr3_aa: CATSGAADSTDTQYF
v_call: TRBV6-2/TRBV6-3; j_call: TRBJ1-2; d_call: TRBD1; cdr3_aa: CASSGVPGQAKMNYGYTF
v_call: TRBV11-2; j_call: TRBJ1-6; d_call: TRBD1; cdr3_aa: CASSPGGYSYSPLHF
v_call: TRBV18; j_call: TRBJ2-7; d_call: TRBD1; cdr3_aa: CASSLGTGEKQYF
v_call: TRBV5-4; j_call: TRBJ1-6; d_call: .; cdr3_aa: CASSFGGRYGSPLHF
v_call: TRBV11-2; j_call: TRBJ1-6; d_call: .; cdr3_aa: CASSLRSLEDSPLHF
v_call: TRBV15; j_call: TRBJ1-5; d_call: .; cdr3_aa: CATRPPSEGPQHF